The clone carrying this T cell receptor beta chain was picked up many times. The antigen is unknown. Amplified regions were TCR beta CDR3 sequences from RNA transcripts. Primed by the HTBI set, a first-round RT-PCR was run on the TCR CDR3. TCRdb ran MiXCR on the multiplex PCR reads and lists one entry per CDR3 protein. The sample consists of about 690,000 distinct CDR3 sequences, around 15% of them appearing once. The entry originates in a study of T cells in Graves' hyperthyroidism and ophthalmopathy. General observations from the study: Separation of ophthalmopathy from stable hyperthyroidism was achieved by a 13 V-J model.

Uncontrolled infection, other autoimmune disease, pregnancy and lactation each barred patients from inclusion. Fresh peripheral blood, about 9.3 ml, yielded the PBMCs. This CDR3 is built from 15 residues. Trimming took 5 bases from V and 5 from J; bases not matched to a gene: 12. Germline lookup yields CDR1 SGHRS and CDR2 YFSETQ. Sequenced input: blood. This clonotype was obtained from a man in his fifties or sixties with Graves' hyperthyroidism. The V and J genes are TRBV5-1 and TRBJ1-1, with 7 bases lining up with TRBD1. The CDR3 loop reads CASSSGGIEVTEAFF. CDR3 coding DNA: TGCGCCAGCAGTTCAGGGGGGATTGAAGTAACTGAAGCTTTCTTT.